The sequence of this T cell receptor (beta chain) was determined in a study of T cells in Graves' hyperthyroidism and ophthalmopathy. Study-level background: The initial diagnosis was the point when peripheral blood was collected, ahead of any treatment.

Amplification of TCR beta CDR3 regions was performed using RNA transcripts as template. The TCR CDR3 first-round RT-PCR relied on the HTBI primer set. Using its own MiXCR run on the multiplex PCR reads, TCRdb lists one record per CDR3 protein. The table includes fewer than 350,000 distinct CDR3 sequences, roughly 18% detected once. Per the germline V gene, CDR1 is MDHEN and CDR2 is SYDVKM. V was cut by 8 bases and J by 0 bases, with 17 bases left in between. The CDR3 is 15 amino acids. Each diagnosis was grounded in clinical symptoms, serum thyroxine and TRAb, thyroid ultrasound, and orbital computed tomography. This clonotype was seen repeatedly, ten times or more.

The receptor was isolated from a woman between 40 and 50 years old with Graves' ophthalmopathy. The chain carries TRBV28 and TRBJ2-7, with D maybe TRBD2 (5 bases). Sample: blood. Here the CDR3 reads CASDPSGSSSYEQYF. DNA of the CDR3: TGTGCCAGCGACCCAAGCGGTTCCAGCTCCTACGAGCAGTACTTC.